What follows are 13 T cell receptor beta chains derived from one specimen sequenced in a study of T cell responses to AZD1222 COVID-19 vaccine. Generated by immunoSEQ multiplex PCR, the TCRdb table keeps only in-frame clones and is missing some. The repertoire consists of some 120,000 clones, with around 92% occurring once and the leading ten covering under 9%. The sequenced sample was peripheral blood, obtained 28 days after the second AZD1222 dose. Every receptor here comes from an adult who received the AZD1222 COVID-19 vaccine.

The rearrangement joins TRBV10-2 to TRBJ2-2; D is ambiguous. Germline V lookup: CDR1 WSHSY, CDR2 SAAADI. The CDR3 extends over 13 amino acids. Trimming removed 2 bases at V and 7 bases at J, with 8 bases between. Written as DNA, the CDR3 is TGCGCCAGCAGTGAGATTTTAGACGGGGAGCTGTTTTTT. Translating it yields CASSEILDGELFF.

The chain links TRBV19 to TRBJ2-3, with 8 bases matching TRBD2. J gave up 4 bases and V 2 bases, and 5 bases lay outside the gene matches. CDR3 length equals 15 residues. Germline CDR1 reads LNHDA; CDR2 reads SQIVND (reference sequence). The CDR3 is CASSILTSVADTQYF. The CDR3 DNA reads TGTGCCAGTAGTATACTGACTAGCGTGGCAGATACGCAGTATTTT.

The sample holds a few counts of this clone. In nucleotides, the CDR3 is TGTGCCAGCAGGTGGGACAGTTCGCGGGGTGAGCAGTTCTTC. This gives the protein CASRWDSSRGEQFF. This chain links TRBV27 with TRBJ2-1, with TRBD1 as a possible D gene (7 bases). Germline values: CDR1 MNHEY, CDR2 SMNVEV (reference sequence). Trimming left V 6 bases short and J 9 bases short, with 18 bases between. This CDR3 is built from 14 residues.

The V call is TRBV3-1 (or the pseudogene TRBV3-2), the J call TRBJ2-3, with D unresolved. The CDR3 totals 15 residues. The germline gives CDR1 LGHDT, CDR2 YNNKEL (reference sequence). Deletions cut 1 base from V and 4 bases from J, with 12 bases between. Written as DNA, the CDR3 is TGTGCCAGCAGCCAAGGCGCTCAGGCATCAGATACGCAGTATTTT. Its protein is CASSQGAQASDTQYF.

The rearrangement joins TRBV19 to TRBJ1-4, with a tentative D call TRBD1 (5 bases). CDR1 LNHDA and CDR2 SQIVND come from the germline V gene (reference sequence). CDR3 length: 14 amino acids. Trimming took 8 bases from V and 5 from J, leaving 15 bases between them. CDR3 bases: TGTGCCAGTCGGCTTCAGGGTTTCAATGAAAAACTGTTTTTT. It yields the protein CASRLQGFNEKLFF.

This chain uses TRBV6-4 with TRBJ2-2; TRBD1 matches at 7 bases. This CDR3 is 14 amino acids long. In germline, CDR1 is MRHNA, CDR2 SNTAGT. V gave up 5 bases and J gave up 3 bases; unmatched junction bases: 3. The CDR3 DNA reads as TGTGCCAGCAGTCGAGACAGGGACACCGGGGAGCTGTTTTTT. Its translation: CASSRDRDTGELFF.

This chain joins TRBV2 and TRBJ2-2; no firm D call. Germline V gene data show CDR1 as SNHLY and CDR2 as FYNNEI. This CDR3 contains 21 residues. The V and J ends lost 2 bases and 0 bases respectively, with 25 bases between them. The CDR3: CASSETDYLGEQASNTGELFF. The CDR3 bases are TGTGCCAGCAGTGAAACAGATTACCTCGGTGAGCAGGCCTCGAACACCGGGGAGCTGTTTTTT.

This rearrangement joins TRBV28 to TRBJ2-5, with TRBD1 as a possible D gene (6 bases). The V and J ends lost 6 bases and 2 bases respectively, with 13 bases between them. The CDR3 length is 14 residues. Germline V gene lookup returns CDR1 MDHEN and CDR2 SYDVKM. The CDR3 DNA reads TGTGCCAGCAGCAACGGACAGAATCAAGAGACCCAGTACTTC. Translation gives CASSNGQNQETQYF.

The CDR3 loop reads CASSTSGTVNTEAFF. The CDR3 nucleotides read TGCGCCAGCAGCACGTCCGGGACAGTGAACACTGAAGCTTTCTTT. The V gene is TRBV4-1, the J gene TRBJ1-1; 7 bases are a match to TRBD1. V lost 5 bases to trimming and J lost 0 bases; unmatched junction nucleotides: 6. CDR1 and CDR2 from the germline V gene are MGHRA and YSYEKL. The CDR3 has 15 residues.

J is TRBJ1-1 and V is TRBV9; TRBD1 might be the D (5 bases). This CDR3 has 14 residues. CDR1 is SGDLS, CDR2 YYNGEE, per germline. The germline V and J ends were trimmed by 4 bases and 1 base, with 11 bases remaining between them. For the CDR3, the DNA is TGTGCCAGCAGCTCCCAGACAGCGAACACTGAAGCTTTCTTT. Its protein is CASSSQTANTEAFF.

This clone was seen only once. V is TRBV5-1 and J is TRBJ1-3; tentatively, D is TRBD1 (5 bases). CDR1 is SGHRS, CDR2 YFSETQ, per germline. V was shortened by 4 bases and J by 0 bases, with 11 bases between the two germline ends. The CDR3 loop spans 15 amino acids. The CDR3 DNA reads as TGCGCCAGCAGCCTGGGACTGAGCTCTGGAAACACCATATATTTT. Its protein is CASSLGLSSGNTIYF.

The chain recombines TRBV29-1 with TRBJ1-1; TRBD1 might be the D (5 bases). Germline CDR1 SQVTM, CDR2 ANQGSEA. This CDR3 has 12 residues. Trimming removed 7 bases from V and 4 bases from J, with 13 bases in between. The CDR3 nucleotides are TGCAGCGGGGCTCGTGGGGGCACTGAAGCTTTCTTT. Protein product: CSGARGGTEAFF.

This clone was seen just once. This chain links TRBV28 with TRBJ2-1; D may match TRBD1 or TRBD2 (5 bases each). Germline CDR1 is MDHEN and CDR2 is SYDVKM. The V end lost 1 base, the J end lost 8 bases, and 9 bases lay between the germline ends. The CDR3 sequence is 13 residues long. DNA for the CDR3: TGTGCCAGCAGTTTATCCAGGGACGATGAGCAGTTCTTC. Translated: CASSLSRDDEQFF.